This T cell receptor (beta chain) was documented in a study of blood T cell repertoires in COVID-19. About the study: The origin of the acute and convalescent COVID-19 samples was the United States, Italy and Spain.

Losses at the gene ends were 3 bases for V and 5 bases for J; bases not matched to a gene: 11. CDR1 and CDR2 from the germline V gene are SQVTM and ANQGSEA. This CDR3 comprises 15 residues. The count of this clone is one. Some clones are missing from TCRdb's copy, which holds only in-frame ones; the method was immunoSEQ multiplex PCR. The sample includes about 220,000 clones, 65% to 85% of them seen just once. The sequence came from a woman aged 40-49 years who had recovered from COVID-19. The sequenced material came from PBMCs or T cells enriched from blood (not recorded which). V gene TRBV29-1 combines with J gene TRBJ1-1; 8 bases are a match to TRBD1. Here the CDR3 DNA reads TGCAGCGTTGAGACAGGGGAGGCGAAAGATACTGAAGCTTTCTTT. This encodes CSVETGEAKDTEAFF.